This TCR beta chain was captured in a study of cytomegalovirus exposure and HLA in healthy donors listed by TCRdb under 2017. Regarding the complete study: According to an earlier analysis of 587 of the donors, 200 million or so T cells yielded over 90 million unique TCR beta sequences and about 300 Gb of sequence data. Roughly 320 gigabases of sequencing data and around 80 million unique TCR sequences made up an early release that covered nearly 650 HLA-typed donors. The genetic ancestry cluster associated with self-reported Caucasian donors included 65% to 90% of the roughly 360 genotyped donors. The study aimed to test whether cataloging public T cell receptors could reveal signatures of past pathogen exposure. Using immunosequencing, the study profiled T cell repertoires from fewer than 850 subjects and related those repertoires to cytomegalovirus serostatus. In addition to the first cohort of about 650 subjects, a separate validation cohort of 120 different subjects was used. To predict cytomegalovirus infection status, the study combined high-throughput TCR immunosequencing, statistical association of individual TCRs with disease status, and machine learning. A later analysis re-analyzed previously published TCR beta repertoires from 550 to 700 donors and added high-resolution HLA genotyping to study TCR occurrence patterns. Rather than drawing on any new phenotypic data, the later analysis identified candidate immune exposures from TCR beta sequences and the way those sequences occurred across donors. To decide whether each TCR beta V gene segment behaved as functional or pseudogenic, an earlier analysis of 587 of the donors relied on high-throughput TCR beta sequencing. Donor age, sex, ethnicity and CMV serostatus were compiled alongside the repertoire data. A later genetic analysis used genome-wide SNP genotypes for about three fifths of the roughly 700 donors, treating that subset as a discovery cohort. Every discovery cohort repertoire had been produced on one sequencing platform. HLA typing included class I and class II loci at four-digit resolution. Typing coverage differed by locus: A, B, C, DRB1 and DQB1 were typed in roughly 620-630 donors, DQA1 in about 510, DPA1 in over 600, and DPB1 in 450 to 480. Several DR-DQ haplotypes were handled as single units for association and clustering, since linkage in the cohort was strong. Among approximately 370 genotyped donors of the cohort, an average of approximately 200,000 unique TCR beta nucleotide sequences was sequenced per donor, of which 15% to 20% were non-productive. The investigation overall reported the following: Correlated functional status among segregating V segments might be attributable to linkage disequilibrium, but an unknown experimental factor could not be ruled out. For the cohort, immune exposure information was limited to CMV serostatus. Presence/absence analyses assumed roughly uniform sequencing depth across donors, an assumption that may not hold. The cohort was sequenced for TCR beta chains only, and without alpha or paired-chain data the features that could be detected were limited. A later analysis reported that several top co-occurrence clusters appeared linked to parvovirus B19, influenza, CMV and Epstein-Barr virus. Assigning TCR associations to individual alleles was difficult when HLA alleles, especially DR and DQ, strongly co-occurred. The classifier was reported to diagnose cytomegalovirus status with high specificity and sensitivity in both the original cohort and the validation cohort. In a later genetic analysis, a missense DCLRE1C variant was associated with V-gene and J-gene trimming of TCR beta chains, and the association was replicated in an independent cohort. A further reported finding was that TCR beta sequences accurately predicted the HLA-A and HLA-B alleles for most subjects in the first cohort. In vitro tests confirmed that a few of the cytomegalovirus-associated TCR beta chains recognize cytomegalovirus antigens. Compared with equally common non-associated chains, HLA-associated TCR beta chains in a later analysis were more clonally expanded and had lower generation probabilities. The earlier analysis of 450 to 700 of the donors excluded approximately 17 rarely observed V segments, including chromosome 9 orphons, because counts were too low. Most TCR sequences were observed very rarely across donors, whereas some public TCRs were present in many individuals. Some IMGT-functional V segments, including TRBV6-2 and TRBV6-3, could not be distinguished by the 87-base-pair reads and were therefore excluded. The authors suggested that the approach could potentially be generalized to other disease states and immunological phenotypes. Because some donors lacked HLA typing at each locus, the association tests relied only on the typed subset. At a false discovery rate of 0.05, a later analysis linked approximately 18,000 TCR beta sequences to specific HLA alleles. In a later analysis, the rate of TCR association differed among HLA loci, with DRB1 alleles having the most associated TCRs and HLA-C alleles having the fewest. In an earlier analysis of fewer than 750 of the donors, most TCR beta V segments were observed in productive rearrangements about 90% or about 30% of the time, broadly matching IMGT annotations. A later genetic analysis reported fewer N-insertions in productive TCRs among donors in an Asian-associated ancestry cluster than the roughly 670-donor mean. According to a later analysis, most CMV-associated TCR beta chains appeared to be HLA-restricted, and the HLA associations seemed to be driven largely by CMV exposure. A group of highly shared sequence variants was considered likely to be a technical artifact of the sequencing pipeline. The study listed 150 to 200 TCR beta chains as associated with cytomegalovirus.

Turning to this clone: Its antigen specificity is not known. Base qualities are missing; no much larger clone stands one base away.

According to the germline V gene, CDR1 reads SGHTS and CDR2 reads YDEGEE. V is trimmed back by 3 bases and J by 8 bases, and the junction contains 5 bases that no gene match accounts for. The CDR3 contains 14 residues, cysteine and phenylalanine counted. Only the CDR3 region is kept as DNA, spanning 42 bases read in frame from base 1. In total, just over 650 healthy bone marrow donors made up the cohort. At the time of sampling, every cohort member was nominally healthy, though immune exposures that went unrecorded were likely present. The donor tested CMV seronegative and was one of the 352 seronegative cohort members. A peripheral blood sample was collected from each donor, and TCR beta sequencing was performed on peripheral blood mononuclear cells. The Qiagen DNeasy Blood Extraction Kit was used to extract genomic DNA from the blood cell samples. The library was prepared using the immunoSEQ multiplex PCR assay. A mixture of 60 forward primers for TCR Vbeta segments and 13 reverse primers for TCR Jbeta segments was used in the multiplex PCR. A multiplex PCR assay on genomic DNA amplified the CDR3 region of rearranged TCR beta genes. The Illumina HiSeq System was used to sequence the amplified TCR beta libraries as 87-base-pair reads. The study's own analysis went as follows. A later analysis tallied around 80 million unique TCR beta chains across the 666 repertoires, and some 10 million of those chains were shared by two or more donors. Raw reads were error-corrected and collapsed into unique sequences with a nearest-neighbor algorithm that merged closely related sequences to remove PCR and sequencing errors. CDR3 sequences were aligned to IMGT reference sequences to assign V, D and J gene segments. For a sequence to be retained, a match of at least six nucleotides to both a V gene segment and a J gene segment was required. A rearrangement counted as productive if the CDR3 had no stop codons and remained in frame with V and J, and every other rearrangement counted as non-productive. Following IMGT convention, CDR3 was defined as the stretch from the second conserved V-encoded cysteine to the conserved J-encoded phenylalanine. The earlier analysis of about 530 of the donors excluded any sequence lacking an unambiguous match to a single V gene segment. An earlier analysis of a few hundred of the donors called V segments functional above 56.7% productive rearrangements and segregating when the between-donor standard deviation exceeded 5%. A statistical classification framework was built for diagnosing cytomegalovirus status from the catalog of TCR beta chain sequences. V and J gene assignment, in a later analysis, came from comparing TCR nucleotide sequences with IMGT/GENE-DB human TR gene sequences. Using the TCRdist pipeline, a later analysis assigned CDR3 sequences along with most-parsimonious VDJ recombination scenarios. In a later analysis, every TCR beta chain was defined by the combination of its CDR3 amino acid sequence and its V-gene family, and reads without a unique V-gene family were dropped. A later analysis removed 600 or so highly shared, low-generation-probability nucleotide sequences to deal with suspected cross-contamination and a sequencing artifact. In a later analysis, a clonal expansion index for each public chain was calculated from normalized within-repertoire ranks of inferred template counts. Generation probabilities in a later analysis came from a VDJ recombination model fitted to out-of-frame rearrangements, and those results were checked against IGoR. A later analysis scored TCR-TCR, TCR-HLA and TCR-CMV co-occurrence with hypergeometric tests, applying a repertoire-size bias correction to TCR pairs. False discovery rates were estimated in a later analysis by permuting HLA or CMV assignments 20 times. In a later analysis, co-occurring TCRs were grouped using DBSCAN, and TCRdist sequence similarity was added for clustering within HLA-allele-positive subsets. For co-occurrence clustering, repertoires with fewer than 30,000 or more than 120,000 public chains were excluded, along with roughly 5 repertoires with anomalous nucleotide sharing. This is the immuneACCESS table as TCRdb keeps it, with only in-frame sequences that have V and J called. A part of the clones is gone; compared with another copy, unresolved V genes explain less than half, and the rest is unexplained. D and trimming were read from the DNA, whereas the V and J calls and clone size are those reported in that table. The sample profile shows 100,000 or so clones; approximately 70% of them were found once. The ten largest clones represent under 2.5% of the sample.

Sequenced sample: PBMCs. The clonotype comes from a man aged 25-45 years in good health and CMV-seronegative. Recombination linked TRBV5-8 to TRBJ1-4; 9 middle bases align to TRBD1. The nucleotide sequence reads as follows: TGTGCCAGCAGCTGGGACAGGGAGGCAGAAAAACTGTTTTTT. Translated, it gives CASSWDREAEKLFF.